What follows are 31 T cell receptor beta chains derived from one specimen sequenced in a study of PD-1 blockade in classical Hodgkin lymphoma. Time point specified: cycle 4 day 1 (C4D1), after around six weeks of nivolumab. In every patient, relapse followed autologous stem cell transplantation, while exposure to brentuximab vedotin differed. Here immunoSEQ multiplex PCR was the method, and the copy in TCRdb shows in-frame clones only, minus some. The table includes around 13,000 clones, about four fifths detected once. The starting material was peripheral blood mononuclear cells (PBMCs), obtained before the fourth cycle of nivolumab. The receptors stem from a human donor with classical Hodgkin lymphoma.

This chain joins TRBV28 and TRBJ1-1, with D possibly being TRBD1 (5 bases). Germline loops: CDR1 MDHEN, CDR2 SYDVKM. V dropped 7 bases and J dropped 1 base, with 22 bases sitting between them. This CDR3 contains 17 residues. CDR3 protein: CASTWSSGARGNTEAFF. DNA of the CDR3: TGTGCCAGCACCTGGTCGTCTGGTGCTAGGGGGAACACTGAAGCTTTCTTT.

The DNA of the CDR3 is TGTGCCAGCAGCCTCACAGGGATGAACACTGAAGCTTTCTTT. Protein sequence: CASSLTGMNTEAFF. The V gene is TRBV28, the J gene TRBJ1-1; tentative D call: TRBD1 (6 bases). The CDR3 loop spans 14 amino acids. CDR1 and CDR2 from the germline V gene are MDHEN and SYDVKM. V gave up 6 bases and J gave up 0 bases, with 11 bases separating them.

This clone has a single count. The chain links TRBV7-9 to TRBJ1-1; the match to TRBD1 covers 9 bases. The CDR3 has 14 residues. Trimming took 5 bases from V and 6 from J; bases not matched to a gene: 7. CDR1 SEHNR and CDR2 FQNEAQ come from the germline V gene (reference sequence). The CDR3 is CASSADRGIAEAFF. CDR3 nucleotide sequence: TGTGCCAGCAGCGCGGACAGGGGCATCGCTGAAGCTTTCTTT.

The CDR3 spells CASSQEGSYHPSEQYF. The DNA for the CDR3 is TGCGCCAGCAGCCAAGAAGGATCTTATCATCCTTCCGAGCAGTACTTC. The chain employs TRBV4-1 and TRBJ2-7; D not certain. The V end was cut by 0 bases, the J end by 6 bases, with 18 bases between. The CDR3 length is 16 residues. Germline V gene data show CDR1 as MGHRA and CDR2 as YSYEKL.

The J gene is TRBJ2-6, the V gene TRBV6-1, with D unresolved. Trimming left V 8 bases short and J 3 bases short, with 8 bases between. This CDR3 contains 13 residues. The germline CDR1 and CDR2 sequences are MNHNS and SASEGT. The CDR3 DNA reads TGTGCCAGCCGGCCTTTTGGGGCCAACGTCCTGACTTTC. Its protein is CASRPFGANVLTF.

V usage is TRBV5-6 and J usage is TRBJ2-3; the D gene could be TRBD1 or TRBD2 (6 bases each). Trimming removed 4 bases from V and 0 bases from J, with 12 bases in between. Germline V gene lookup returns CDR1 SGHDT and CDR2 YYEEEE. The CDR3 has 15 residues. In DNA form, the CDR3 reads TGTGCCAGCAGCCGACGGGGGCCGAGCACAGATACGCAGTATTTT. Protein product: CASSRRGPSTDTQYF.

The J gene is TRBJ2-7, the V gene TRBV5-8, with 7 bases aligning to TRBD1. Per germline, CDR1 SGHTS and CDR2 YDEGEE. The CDR3 length is 14 residues. V lost 3 bases to trimming and J lost 5 bases; unmatched junction nucleotides: 8. The CDR3 coding sequence is TGTGCCAGCAGCTATCCGACAGGGTTTCACGAGCAGTACTTC. It translates to CASSYPTGFHEQYF.

V usage is TRBV21-1 and J usage is TRBJ2-2; no DNA check was done on the table's D call, TRBD2. TRBV21-1 is flagged as a pseudogene. This CDR3 is built from 16 residues. The chain's CDR3 is CASSNLAGEGTGELFF. The CDR3 region has the DNA TGTGCCAGCAGCAATCTAGCGGGGGAGGGGACCGGGGAGCTGTTTTTT.

The genes are TRBV18 and TRBJ1-2; no firm D call. From germline, CDR1 is KGHSH and CDR2 LQKENI. The V end was cut by 5 bases, the J end by 1 base, with 5 bases between. The CDR3 covers 12 residues. The CDR3 spells CASSDNNYGYTF. CDR3 bases: TGTGCCAGCTCAGACAATAACTATGGCTACACCTTC.

This clone was seen a few times. The sample contains more than one DNA sequence encoding this CDR3. The V and J genes are TRBV27 and TRBJ2-1, with a possible D match to TRBD1 (6 bases). V lost 0 bases to trimming and J lost 8 bases, with 14 bases between them. The CDR3 extends over 15 amino acids. Germline V gene lookup returns CDR1 MNHEY and CDR2 SMNVEV (reference sequence). The CDR3: CASSLSMGRGYEQFF. The DNA of the CDR3 is TGTGCCAGCAGTTTATCGATGGGCAGGGGTTATGAGCAGTTCTTC.

The V and J genes are TRBV7-9 and TRBJ1-1; D remains unclear. The CDR3 sequence is 14 residues long. Germline CDR1 SEHNR, CDR2 FQNEAQ (reference sequence). V lost 0 bases, J lost 0 bases, and 5 bases lay in between. The CDR3 loop reads CASSLAGLNTEAFF. CDR3 DNA sequence: TGTGCCAGCAGCTTAGCAGGGTTGAACACTGAAGCTTTCTTT.

The V and J genes are TRBV12-1 and TRBJ1-1; no check of the table's D call, TRBD1, against the DNA was made. TRBV12-1 is a pseudogene segment. This CDR3 is built from 15 residues. The CDR3 region is CASRYTGGRDTEAFF. In nucleotides, the CDR3 is TGTGCCAGCAGGTATACAGGGGGCCGGGACACTGAAGCTTTCTTT.

This chain joins TRBV6-1 and TRBJ2-2; 7 bases align to TRBD1. CDR1 is MNHNS and CDR2 is SASEGT in the germline V gene. The CDR3 sequence is 14 residues long. V shed 5 bases and J 4 bases; nucleotides not matched to a gene: 4. The CDR3 sequence is CASSLDRSTGELFF. The CDR3 DNA follows: TGTGCCAGCAGTTTGGACAGGTCCACCGGGGAGCTGTTTTTT.

V is TRBV6-1 and J is TRBJ2-3; 9 bases match TRBD2. Looked up from germline, CDR1 is MNHNS and CDR2 is SASEGT. The V segment lost 3 bases and the J segment 5 bases; nucleotides outside the gene matches: 6. The CDR3 consists of 15 residues. CDR3 in amino acids: CASSEEVAGEDTQYF. In DNA form, the CDR3 reads TGTGCCAGCAGTGAGGAGGTAGCGGGGGAAGATACGCAGTATTTT.

The J gene is TRBJ2-5, the V gene TRBV5-1; 12 bases fit TRBD1. Germline loops: CDR1 SGHRS, CDR2 YFSETQ. This CDR3 contains 15 residues. Trimming removed 2 bases from V and 4 bases from J; junction bases left unmatched: 3. This CDR3 reads CASSFRDRGRETQYF. The DNA for the CDR3 is TGCGCCAGCAGCTTCCGGGACAGGGGGCGAGAGACCCAGTACTTC.

The table lists this clone with a count of one. The J gene is TRBJ2-7, the V gene TRBV7-6; D ambiguous. From germline, CDR1 is SGHVS and CDR2 FNYEAQ. V was shortened by 1 base and J by 7 bases, with 8 bases between the two germline ends. The CDR3 extends over 12 amino acids. CDR3: CASSLEPGEQYF. CDR3 coding DNA: TGTGCCAGCAGCTTAGAGCCTGGGGAGCAGTACTTC.

The V and J genes are TRBV28 and TRBJ2-5; 11 bases map to TRBD1. CDR3 length equals 13 residues. V lost 6 bases, J lost 4 bases, and 1 base stayed unmatched. CDR1 and CDR2 (germline): MDHEN, SYDVKM. CDR3 protein: CASRDRGRETQYF. In DNA form, the CDR3 reads TGTGCCAGCAGGGACAGGGGGCGAGAGACCCAGTACTTC.

The rearrangement uses TRBV4-3 and TRBJ2-2; D unclear. V lost 3 bases to trimming and J lost 2 bases, with 10 bases between them. The CDR3 consists of 15 residues. Germline CDR1 is LGHNA and CDR2 is YSLEER. The CDR3 region is CASSQRTENTGELFF. The CDR3 nucleotides read TGCGCCAGCAGCCAGCGGACGGAAAACACCGGGGAGCTGTTTTTT.

This clone was found once. The J gene is TRBJ2-5, the V gene TRBV29-1; perhaps TRBD1 as D (5 bases). The CDR3 contains 12 residues. V shed 5 bases and J shed 5 bases, with 12 bases lying between them. The germline CDR1 and CDR2 sequences are SQVTM and ANQGSEA. The CDR3 spells CSVLGARETQYF. CDR3 bases: TGCAGCGTTCTAGGGGCCCGGGAGACCCAGTACTTC.

The rearrangement uses TRBV6-1 and TRBJ2-1; 8 bases are a match to TRBD2. The CDR3 has 15 amino acids. The V gene's germline CDR1 is MNHNS and CDR2 SASEGT. J lost 3 bases, V lost 2 bases, and 3 bases had no gene match. Here the CDR3 DNA reads TGTGCCAGCAGTGAAACTGCGGGGGGCTACAATGAGCAGTTCTTC. The encoded protein is CASSETAGGYNEQFF.

This chain links TRBV6-6 with TRBJ2-7; 7 bases agree with TRBD1. Germline CDR1 and CDR2: MNHNY and SVGAGI (reference sequence). The CDR3 is 14 residues long. V was pared by 5 bases and J by 4 bases, with 8 bases of the junction left unmatched. In nucleotides, the CDR3 is TGTGCCAGCAGTCGGTCGGGACAGCTTTACGAGCAGTACTTC. Amino acids: CASSRSGQLYEQYF.

The chain combines TRBV6-6 with TRBJ2-1; D gene ambiguous. V dropped 0 bases and J dropped 6 bases, with 3 bases sitting between them. CDR1 is MNHNY, CDR2 SVGAGI, per germline (reference sequence). The CDR3 is 12 amino acids. The CDR3 coding sequence is TGTGCCAGCAGTTACTCGACCAATGAGCAGTTCTTC. It codes for CASSYSTNEQFF.

The V gene is TRBV12-5, the J gene TRBJ2-2, with D possibly TRBD2 on 6 matching bases. Germline V gene data show CDR1 as LGHNT and CDR2 as FRNRAP. The CDR3 covers 15 residues. The V gene lost 1 base and the J gene lost 4 bases, with 10 bases spanning the gap. CDR3 region: CASGLAPGGTGELFF. Written as DNA, the CDR3 is TGTGCTAGTGGTTTGGCCCCCGGGGGCACCGGGGAGCTGTTTTTT.

The chain links TRBV7-2 to TRBJ2-1; D may be TRBD1 or TRBD2 (6 bases each). The germline CDR1 and CDR2 sequences are SGHTA and FQGNSA. There are 16 residues in the CDR3. The ends were cut back, 6 bases at V and 5 bases at J, with 20 bases in the middle. CDR3 amino acids: CASSSTRGGMNNEQFF. CDR3 bases: TGTGCCAGCAGTTCTACCAGGGGAGGAATGAACAATGAGCAGTTCTTC.

V and J are TRBV2 and TRBJ1-2; D gene unclear. Trimming took off 3 bases at V and 8 bases at J, with 10 bases between the two ends. Germline values: CDR1 SNHLY, CDR2 FYNNEI. CDR3 length: 12 residues. The CDR3 sequence is CASSEGLRGYTF. CDR3 DNA sequence: TGTGCCAGCAGTGAGGGGTTGAGAGGCTACACCTTC.

The chain is built from TRBV10-1 and TRBJ1-5; D gene unclear. V was clipped by 4 bases and J by 4 bases, with 11 bases between them. This CDR3 region has 14 residues. CDR1 WNHNN and CDR2 SYGVQD come from the germline V gene (reference sequence). CDR3 residues: CASSVGDTNQPQHF. The CDR3 nucleotides read TGCGCCAGCAGTGTTGGGGATACGAATCAGCCCCAGCATTTT.

This rearrangement joins TRBV9 to TRBJ2-3; D is ambiguous. The CDR3 extends over 14 amino acids. V was clipped by 0 bases and J by 6 bases, with 11 bases between them. Germline CDR1 reads SGDLS; CDR2 reads YYNGEE. Written as DNA, the CDR3 is TGTGCCAGCAGCGTAGGGTACCGACGGGATACGCAGTATTTT. Residues: CASSVGYRRDTQYF.

The chain joins TRBV30 to TRBJ1-1, with D maybe TRBD1 (6 bases). CDR1 is GTSNPN, CDR2 SVGIG, per germline (reference sequence). The CDR3 length is 13 residues. Trimming removed 0 bases from V and 4 bases from J, with 9 bases in between. DNA for the CDR3: TGTGCCTGGAGTGTAGGGGGTGGCACTGAAGCTTTCTTT. Translating gives CAWSVGGGTEAFF.

The CDR3 spells CASSPGGRSGNTIYF. CDR3 in DNA: TGTGCCAGCAGCCCCGGGGGTCGCTCTGGAAACACCATATATTTT. The rearrangement links TRBV5-6 to TRBJ1-3; TRBD1 might be the D (5 bases). V was trimmed by 4 bases and J by 0 bases, leaving 11 bases between them. CDR3 size: 15 residues. Germline CDR1 is SGHDT and CDR2 is YYEEEE.

This rearrangement joins TRBV6-5 to TRBJ2-7; 7 nucleotides line up with TRBD1. The CDR3 has 14 residues. Germline-derived CDR1 and CDR2 are MNHEY and SVGAGI. Trimming took 6 bases from V and 0 from J; bases not matched to a gene: 5. The CDR3 here is CASRRDSFSYEQYF. The DNA of the CDR3 is TGTGCCAGCAGACGGGACAGCTTCTCCTACGAGCAGTACTTC.

CDR3 DNA: TGTGCCAGCAGCCCCCATTGGGGCGGGAGAAAGTATGGCTACACCTTC. It codes for CASSPHWGGRKYGYTF. This rearrangement joins TRBV2 to TRBJ1-2, with a possible D match to TRBD1 (5 bases). The ends were cut back, 6 bases at V and 5 bases at J, with 22 bases in the middle. This CDR3 comprises 16 residues. Germline lookup yields CDR1 SNHLY and CDR2 FYNNEI.